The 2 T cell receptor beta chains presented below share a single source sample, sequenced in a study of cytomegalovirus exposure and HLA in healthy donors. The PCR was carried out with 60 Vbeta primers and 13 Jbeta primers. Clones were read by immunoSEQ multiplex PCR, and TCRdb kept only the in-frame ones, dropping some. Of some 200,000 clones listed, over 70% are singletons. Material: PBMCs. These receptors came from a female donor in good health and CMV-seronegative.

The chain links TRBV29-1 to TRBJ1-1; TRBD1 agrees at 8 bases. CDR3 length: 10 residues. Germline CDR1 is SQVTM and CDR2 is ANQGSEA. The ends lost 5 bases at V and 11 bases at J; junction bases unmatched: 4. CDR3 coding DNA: TGCAGCGTTAGGACAGGGAACGCTTTCTTT. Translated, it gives CSVRTGNAFF.

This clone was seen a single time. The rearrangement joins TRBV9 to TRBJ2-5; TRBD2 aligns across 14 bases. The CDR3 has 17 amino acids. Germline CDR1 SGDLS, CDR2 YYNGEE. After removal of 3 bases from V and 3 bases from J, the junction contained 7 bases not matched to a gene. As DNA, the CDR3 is TGTGCCAGCAGCGCCCTCGAGGGACTAGCGGGAGAAGAGACCCAGTACTTC. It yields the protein CASSALEGLAGEETQYF.